In its sample, the clone carrying this T cell receptor (beta chain) was seen many times. Its specificity is unknown. These data come from a study of neurological immune-mediated disorders. Study details: The study included around 35 multiple sclerosis patients, about 31 relapsing-remitting and 3 secondary progressive. Study conclusions and caveats: For the multiple sclerosis repertoire cluster, an association with any clinical or MRI feature was absent. Phylogenetic grouping assigned the repertoires of 18 of 34 multiple sclerosis patients to one related-CDR3 cluster, which constitutes a possible signature.

The CDR3 is made up of 13 amino acids. Looked up from germline, CDR1 is MNHEY and CDR2 is SVGAGI. The V and J ends lost 6 bases and 6 bases respectively, with 15 bases between them. Via MiXCR, TCRdb re-called the 5' RACE reads, giving one row per CDR3 protein. In the table there are some 50,000 distinct CDR3 sequences, 1.9% of which are singletons. The sequencing input was PBMCs. The chain carries TRBV6-5 and TRBJ2-7, with D perhaps TRBD2 (6 bases). The sequence came from a woman in her 40s with multiple sclerosis. The CDR3: CASSNGGFGEQYF. The DNA for the CDR3 is TGTGCCAGCAGCAACGGAGGGTTCGGCGAGCAGTACTTC.